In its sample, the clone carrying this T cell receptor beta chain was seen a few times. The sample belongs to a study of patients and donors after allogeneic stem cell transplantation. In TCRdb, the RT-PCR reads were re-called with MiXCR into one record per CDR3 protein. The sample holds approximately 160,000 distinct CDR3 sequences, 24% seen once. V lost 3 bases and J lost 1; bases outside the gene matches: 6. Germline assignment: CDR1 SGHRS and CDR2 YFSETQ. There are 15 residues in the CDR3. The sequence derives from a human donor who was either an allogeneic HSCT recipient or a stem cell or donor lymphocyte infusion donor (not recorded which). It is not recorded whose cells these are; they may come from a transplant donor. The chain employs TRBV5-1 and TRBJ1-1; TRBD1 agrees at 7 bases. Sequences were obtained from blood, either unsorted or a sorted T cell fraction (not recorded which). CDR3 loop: CASSYSGGENTEAFF. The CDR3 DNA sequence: TGCGCCAGCAGCTACTCAGGGGGAGAGAACACTGAAGCTTTCTTT.